Each of the 31 T cell receptor beta chains below was sequenced from the same sample in a study of cytomegalovirus exposure and HLA in healthy donors. PCR primers comprised 60 Vbeta and 13 Jbeta primers. Sequenced by immunoSEQ multiplex PCR; TCRdb stores in-frame clones only, minus some. The profile shows tens of thousands of clones, roughly 90% of them singletons. Sample: PBMCs. The receptors originated from a woman aged 18-29 years in good health and CMV-seronegative.

The gene calls are TRBV28 and TRBJ2-7; the match to TRBD2 covers 7 bases. CDR1 and CDR2 (germline): MDHEN, SYDVKM. Losses at the gene ends were 6 bases for V and 7 bases for J; bases not matched to a gene: 6. The CDR3 sequence is 12 residues long. The CDR3 loop is CASSIIGGEQYF. CDR3 DNA: TGTGCCAGCAGCATAATCGGGGGGGAGCAGTACTTC.

The V call is TRBV9, the J call TRBJ1-1; 10 nucleotides agree with TRBD1. From germline, CDR1 is SGDLS and CDR2 YYNGEE. This CDR3 is 15 amino acids long. The ends lost 4 bases at V and 8 bases at J; junction bases unmatched: 11. The CDR3 loop is CASSPEGTGVMEAFF. CDR3 sequence (DNA): TGTGCCAGCAGCCCGGAGGGGACAGGGGTGATGGAAGCTTTCTTT. The full variable domain, with the rest looked up from reference TRBV9 and TRBJ1-1, is DSGVTQTPKHLITATGQRVTLRCSPRSGDLSVYWYQQSLDQGLQFLIQYYNGEERAKGNILERFSAQQFPDLHSELNLSSLELGDSALYFCASSPEGTGVMEAFFGQGTRLTVV.

The sample holds a few counts of this clone. The chain carries TRBV29-1 and TRBJ1-2; tentative D call: TRBD1 (5 bases). The ends were cut back, 5 bases at V and 5 bases at J, with 18 bases in the middle. Germline CDR1 is SQVTM and CDR2 is ANQGSEA. The CDR3 runs to 14 residues. Here the CDR3 reads CSVRGRGRDYGYTF. The CDR3, as DNA: TGCAGCGTTCGAGGAAGGGGCAGAGATTATGGCTACACCTTC.

The count of this clone is one. The chain links TRBV28 to TRBJ1-5; TRBD1 might be the D (5 bases). V lost 7 bases and J 3 bases, leaving 22 bases between the germline ends. The CDR3 spans 17 residues. Germline V gives CDR1 MDHEN, CDR2 SYDVKM. CDR3 protein: CASTTPLGQGYNQPQHF. In DNA, the CDR3 is TGTGCCAGCACCACTCCCCTGGGGCAGGGATACAATCAGCCCCAGCATTTT.

In its sample, this clone was seen a few times. The V and J genes are TRBV5-4 and TRBJ1-4, with D perhaps matching TRBD1 (5 bases). The CDR3 sequence is 16 residues long. V dropped 0 bases and J dropped 4 bases, with 13 bases sitting between them. CDR1 and CDR2 from the germline V gene are SGHNT and YYREEE (reference sequence). CDR3 protein: CASSLAQETRNEKLFF. For the CDR3, the DNA is TGTGCCAGCAGCTTGGCACAGGAAACCCGTAATGAAAAACTGTTTTTT.

This clone was counted a single time. The chain couples TRBV28 to TRBJ1-1; 9 nucleotides line up with TRBD1. The CDR3 is made up of 14 amino acids. J was trimmed by 4 bases and V by 3 bases; bases with no gene match: 3. Germline V lookup: CDR1 MDHEN, CDR2 SYDVKM. CDR3 sequence: CASSLSTGGTEAFF. CDR3 sequence (DNA): TGTGCCAGCAGTTTGTCGACAGGGGGCACTGAAGCTTTCTTT.

The chain employs TRBV18 and TRBJ2-3; the D gene is possibly TRBD1 (6 bases). The CDR3 runs 12 residues. Germline V gene data show CDR1 as KGHSH and CDR2 as LQKENI. Trimming cost V 5 bases and J 7 bases, with 10 bases left between them. CDR3 nucleotide sequence: TGTGCCAGCTCAGACAGGTTGAATACGCAGTATTTT. This gives the protein CASSDRLNTQYF.

V and J are TRBV4-2 and TRBJ2-7; 11 positions match TRBD2. The V gene end was trimmed by 1 base and the J gene end by 4 bases; junction bases not matched to a gene: 9. The CDR3 consists of 17 residues. CDR1 LGHNA and CDR2 YNFKEQ come from the germline V gene. The CDR3 loop reads CASSQGLAGTSGYEQYF. DNA for the CDR3: TGTGCCAGCAGCCAAGGACTAGCGGGAACCTCGGGTTACGAGCAGTACTTC.

On this clone: A junction end diverges from the germline sequence, so it may reflect a read error. The DNA of the CDR3 is TGTTCCAGCAGCCTTGCGGGGGGTCCGCAGTATTTT. Translated: CSSSLAGGPQYF. The V call is TRBV7-9, the J call TRBJ2-3, with TRBD2 identical over 8 bases. This CDR3 is 12 amino acids long. Germline loops: CDR1 SEHNR, CDR2 FQNEAQ (reference sequence).

V is TRBV7-3 and J is TRBJ2-7; D gene unclear. From germline, CDR1 is SGHTA and CDR2 FQGTGA. This CDR3 has 14 amino acids. V was cut by 6 bases and J by 2 bases, with 14 bases left in between. The CDR3 protein is CASSPTGVPYEQYF. The CDR3 DNA follows: TGTGCCAGCAGTCCAACCGGAGTTCCCTACGAGCAGTACTTC.

The chain couples TRBV6-1 to TRBJ1-3; no clear D. This CDR3 comprises 13 residues. Germline CDR1 reads MNHNS; CDR2 reads SASEGT. The V end was cut by 11 bases, the J end by 0 bases, with 11 bases between. The CDR3 spells CAASLSSGNTIYF. DNA for the CDR3: TGTGCCGCTTCCCTATCCTCTGGAAACACCATATATTTT.

The genes are TRBV11-2 and TRBJ2-2; tentatively, D is TRBD1 (7 bases). This CDR3 spans 15 amino acids. CDR1 and CDR2 from the germline V gene are SGHAT and FQNNGV. V was clipped by 7 bases and J by 3 bases, with 15 bases between them. The CDR3 nucleotides read TGTGCCAGCAACCCCCAGGGGGGCTACACCGGGGAGCTGTTTTTT. As protein: CASNPQGGYTGELFF.

A single count supports this clone. V and J are TRBV7-3 and TRBJ2-5; D possibly corresponds to TRBD2 (6 bases). V was trimmed by 5 bases and J by 7 bases, leaving 17 bases between them. Germline V gives CDR1 SGHTA, CDR2 FQGTGA. The CDR3 extends over 14 amino acids. The CDR3, as DNA: TGTGCCAGCAGCCAGTCGCGGGACTCGGGGACCCAGTACTTC. It is translated as CASSQSRDSGTQYF.

The chain is built from TRBV30 and TRBJ1-5; D unclear. The CDR3 length is 13 residues. V was cut by 5 bases and J by 3 bases, with 11 bases left in between. Germline V lookup: CDR1 GTSNPN, CDR2 SVGIG (reference sequence). CDR3 nucleotides: TGTGCCTGGTCTGGTAGCACCAATCAGCCCCAGCATTTT. This gives the protein CAWSGSTNQPQHF.

This rearrangement joins TRBV10-2 to TRBJ1-2, with 8 positions matching TRBD1. The V gene end was trimmed by 4 bases and the J gene end by 8 bases; junction bases not matched to a gene: 3. Germline V gene data show CDR1 as WSHSY and CDR2 as SAAADI. The CDR3 runs 12 residues. The CDR3 is CASSATGDGYTF. DNA for the CDR3: TGCGCCAGCAGTGCGACAGGGGACGGCTACACCTTC.

The chain uses TRBV7-9 and TRBJ2-2; D is undetermined. Germline V gene lookup returns CDR1 SEHNR and CDR2 FQNEAQ (reference sequence). This CDR3 contains 13 residues. The V end lost 3 bases, the J end lost 4 bases, and 6 bases lay between the germline ends. The CDR3 here is CASSFHSTGELFF. The CDR3 nucleotides are TGTGCCAGCAGCTTCCACAGCACCGGGGAGCTGTTTTTT.

The table lists this clone with a few counts. The chain joins TRBV28 to TRBJ2-7; 7 bases align to TRBD2. V trimming: 7 bases; J trimming: 7 bases; junction bases outside the gene matches: 19. The germline CDR1 and CDR2 sequences are MDHEN and SYDVKM. The CDR3 is 16 residues long. Written as DNA, the CDR3 is TGTGCCAGCACCTCCCCCAGAGTGGCGGGACTACGGGAGCAGTACTTC. It yields the protein CASTSPRVAGLREQYF.

J is TRBJ1-6 and V is TRBV28, with D perhaps matching TRBD1 (6 bases). Trimming left V 2 bases short and J 6 bases short, with 11 bases between. Germline V gene lookup returns CDR1 MDHEN and CDR2 SYDVKM. This CDR3 spans 15 amino acids. The CDR3 DNA is TGTGCCAGCAGTTTACGGGGGGCCGGTAATTCACCCCTCCACTTT. Its protein product is CASSLRGAGNSPLHF.

V and J are TRBV27 and TRBJ2-1; a weak D match, TRBD2 (6 bases). CDR3 length equals 15 residues. V was shortened by 1 base and J by 6 bases, with 13 bases between the two germline ends. The germline V gene encodes CDR1 MNHEY and CDR2 SMNVEV (reference sequence). The CDR3 DNA is TGTGCCAGCAGTTTATTCCCGGGAGCGGGCAATGAGCAGTTCTTC. It specifies CASSLFPGAGNEQFF.

The chain has TRBV4-1 and TRBJ2-7; 12 bases are a match to TRBD2. This CDR3 spans 18 amino acids. The J segment lost 3 bases and the V segment lost 0 bases, leaving 9 bases of the junction unmatched. Looked up from germline, CDR1 is MGHRA and CDR2 is YSYEKL. This CDR3 is CASSQELGRTSGIYEQYF. CDR3 DNA: TGCGCCAGCAGCCAAGAGTTGGGTAGGACTAGCGGGATCTACGAGCAGTACTTC.

This clone was seen once. One end of the junction is discordant with germline, which a read error may explain. The chain couples TRBV7-9 to TRBJ1-2; a weak D match, TRBD1 (6 bases). Looked up from germline, CDR1 is SEHNR and CDR2 is FQNEAQ (reference sequence). The CDR3 spans 16 residues. CDR3 loop: CSSSSSDRGKNYGYTF. CDR3 DNA: TGTTCCAGCAGCTCTTCGGACAGAGGCAAAAACTATGGCTACACCTTC.

The chain joins TRBV27 to TRBJ2-3; 7 bases are shared with TRBD2. From germline, CDR1 is MNHEY and CDR2 SMNVEV (reference sequence). This CDR3 contains 18 residues. The ends lost 4 bases at V and 4 bases at J; junction bases unmatched: 17. CDR3 DNA sequence: TGTGCCAGCAGTTCCGTCAGAGGGGACTACGAAGCCCCAGATACGCAGTATTTT. This gives the protein CASSSVRGDYEAPDTQYF.

The chain couples TRBV7-6 to TRBJ2-1, with 7 nucleotides matching TRBD2. This CDR3 is built from 19 residues. J was trimmed by 1 base and V by 4 bases; bases with no gene match: 16. Germline V gene data show CDR1 as SGHVS and CDR2 as FNYEAQ. CDR3: CASSSIPGGRAWSYNEQFF. The CDR3 DNA sequence: TGTGCCAGCAGCTCGATCCCTGGGGGGAGGGCATGGTCCTACAATGAGCAGTTCTTC.

The sample holds one count of this clone. J is TRBJ2-3 and V is TRBV9; D perhaps matches TRBD2 (6 bases). V lost 0 bases, J lost 6 bases, and 14 bases lay in between. CDR1 and CDR2 from the germline V gene are SGDLS and YYNGEE. This CDR3 has 15 residues. This CDR3 reads CASSVVGTFGDTQYF. CDR3 coding DNA: TGTGCCAGCAGCGTAGTAGGGACTTTCGGGGATACGCAGTATTTT.

The chain couples TRBV7-3 to TRBJ2-5; 10 nucleotides align to TRBD1. V trimming: 5 bases; J trimming: 4 bases; junction bases outside the gene matches: 7. The CDR3 is 15 residues long. Germline CDR1 and CDR2: SGHTA and FQGTGA. The CDR3 here is CASSTSGTGAETQYF. CDR3 in DNA: TGTGCCAGCAGCACCTCCGGGACAGGGGCAGAGACCCAGTACTTC. Drawing the rest from reference TRBV7-3 and TRBJ2-5, the complete variable domain is GAGVSQTPSNKVTEKGKYVELRCDPISGHTALYWYRQSLGQGPEFLIYFQGTGAADDSGLPNDRFFAVRPEGSVSTLKIQRTERGDSAVYLCASSTSGTGAETQYFGPGTRLLVL.

The chain couples TRBV12-5 to TRBJ2-1, with 9 bases that match TRBD1. J lost 5 bases, V lost 0 bases, and 8 bases had no gene match. This CDR3 comprises 17 residues. Germline lookup yields CDR1 LGHNT and CDR2 FRNRAP. As DNA, the CDR3 is TGTGCTAGTGGTTTGGTACGGGACAGGGCAGCCAACAATGAGCAGTTCTTC. Its protein product is CASGLVRDRAANNEQFF.

This clone turned up a few times. This sequence joins TRBV27 and TRBJ1-5, with D possibly being TRBD1 (6 bases). The V gene lost 5 bases and the J gene lost 6 bases, with 11 bases spanning the gap. This CDR3 spans 13 amino acids. Germline V gene data show CDR1 as MNHEY and CDR2 as SMNVEV (reference sequence). The CDR3 nucleotides read TGTGCCAGCAGTCCACAGGGTTTTCAGCCCCAGCATTTT. The encoded protein is CASSPQGFQPQHF.

The J gene is TRBJ1-4, the V gene TRBV4-2; D remains unclear. The V end lost 1 base, the J end lost 4 bases, and 7 bases lay between the germline ends. From germline, CDR1 is LGHNA and CDR2 YNFKEQ. This CDR3 is built from 14 residues. The CDR3 region has the DNA TGTGCCAGCAGCCAAGGGGCCAATAATGAAAAACTGTTTTTT. Protein product: CASSQGANNEKLFF.

The chain is built from TRBV7-3 and TRBJ1-1; 7 bases align to TRBD1. Looked up from germline, CDR1 is SGHTA and CDR2 is FQGTGA. The CDR3 spans 14 residues. V gave up 2 bases and J gave up 4 bases; unmatched junction bases: 4. In DNA, the CDR3 is TGTGCCAGCAGCTTAGCAGGGGGAACCACTGAAGCTTTCTTT. This codes for CASSLAGGTTEAFF.

This chain joins TRBV2 and TRBJ2-3; D is perhaps TRBD1 (5 bases). Between the trimmed V and J ends, which lost 10 bases and 3 bases, there was a span of 14 bases. CDR3 length equals 13 residues. The germline CDR1 and CDR2 sequences are SNHLY and FYNNEI. The CDR3 here is CAILGAWTDTQYF. In DNA form, the CDR3 reads TGTGCCATCCTAGGGGCCTGGACAGATACGCAGTATTTT.

The V gene is TRBV7-6, the J gene TRBJ1-1, with 10 bases lining up with TRBD1. The CDR3 consists of 13 residues. Germline trimming cut 6 bases from V and 3 bases from J; bases unmatched to any gene: 1. Germline CDR1 and CDR2: SGHVS and FNYEAQ. CDR3 residues: CASSGTGDTEAFF. The CDR3 region has the DNA TGTGCCAGCAGTGGGACAGGGGACACTGAAGCTTTCTTT.